The 30 T cell receptor beta chains below come from one sample, sequenced in a study of cytomegalovirus exposure and HLA in healthy donors. Primers: 60 Vbeta forward and 13 Jbeta reverse. The protocol was immunoSEQ multiplex PCR, while the TCRdb copy is restricted to in-frame clones and leaves out a portion. The table records some 130,000 clones, around 77% of them present only once. Sequenced input: PBMCs. These receptors all come from a man younger than 45 in good health and CMV-seronegative.

This clone was counted a few times. The V and J genes are TRBV25-1 and TRBJ2-1; D call uncertain. CDR1 is MGHDK, CDR2 SYGVNS, per germline. The CDR3 loop spans 13 amino acids. Trimming took 4 bases from V and 10 from J, leaving 14 bases between them. As DNA, the CDR3 is TGTGCCAGCAGTGTTCGTCAGTTAAACGAGCAGTTCTTC. Protein: CASSVRQLNEQFF.

This clone was observed a few times. CDR3 nucleotide sequence: TGTGCCAGCAGCTCGGGACTAGCGGGACCCTACGAGCAGTACTTC. It encodes CASSSGLAGPYEQYF. This chain joins TRBV13 and TRBJ2-7; 13 positions agree with TRBD2. V shed 4 bases, J shed 2 bases, and the junction held 2 bases outside the gene matches. Germline loops: CDR1 PRHDT, CDR2 FYEKMQ (reference sequence). This CDR3 contains 15 residues.

The V call is TRBV30, the J call TRBJ1-5; 7 bases are a match to TRBD1. The CDR3 runs 14 residues. Germline loops: CDR1 GTSNPN, CDR2 SVGIG (reference sequence). V was pared by 2 bases and J by 2 bases, with 3 bases of the junction left unmatched. CDR3 sequence: CAWSPGQGNQPQHF. DNA for the CDR3: TGTGCCTGGAGTCCTGGACAGGGCAATCAGCCCCAGCATTTT.

This clone was picked up a small number of times. The V call is TRBV9, the J call TRBJ1-4; D is possibly TRBD1 (6 bases). The CDR3 extends over 17 amino acids. Germline lookup yields CDR1 SGDLS and CDR2 YYNGEE. Trimming took off 3 bases at V and 0 bases at J, with 15 bases between the two ends. As DNA, the CDR3 is TGTGCCAGCAGCGCCTACAGGGAACTTGCAACTAATGAAAAACTGTTTTTT. This sequence encodes CASSAYRELATNEKLFF.

This clone was seen more than once but under ten times. CDR3 in amino acids: CASSSPGVETQYF. In nucleotides, the CDR3 is TGTGCCAGCTCCTCACCGGGGGTAGAGACCCAGTACTTC. The rearrangement uses TRBV18 and TRBJ2-5, with D possibly TRBD2 on 6 matching bases. CDR1 is KGHSH and CDR2 is LQKENI in the germline V gene. The CDR3 runs to 13 residues. Between the trimmed V and J ends, which lost 6 bases and 4 bases, there was a span of 12 bases.

The V gene is TRBV11-2, the J gene TRBJ1-1; D ambiguous. Germline V gene sequence: CDR1 SGHAT, CDR2 FQNNGV. The CDR3 consists of 11 residues. V lost 2 bases and J 8 bases, leaving 6 bases between the germline ends. In nucleotides, the CDR3 is TGTGCCAGCAGCTTATTGGGCGAAGCTTTCTTT. This encodes CASSLLGEAFF.

The chain joins TRBV10-3 to TRBJ2-1; TRBD2 matches 12 bases. The V gene's germline CDR1 is ENHRY and CDR2 SYGVKD. The CDR3 contains 18 residues. J lost 0 bases, V lost 8 bases, and 11 bases had no gene match. The CDR3 nucleotides read TGTGCCATCGCAAGTGGGACTAGCGGGCAGAGCTCCTACAATGAGCAGTTCTTC. It encodes CAIASGTSGQSSYNEQFF.

This clone was detected once. The chain employs TRBV30 and TRBJ2-7; TRBD1 matches 11 bases. J gave up 2 bases and V 3 bases, and 9 bases lay outside the gene matches. This CDR3 is 16 amino acids long. Germline assignment: CDR1 GTSNPN and CDR2 SVGIG (reference sequence). The CDR3 bases are TGTGCCTGGAGCCAAGGAGTGGGACAGGGGGCCTACGAGCAGTACTTC. It translates to CAWSQGVGQGAYEQYF.

The chain is built from TRBV25-1 and TRBJ2-5, with 7 bases fitting TRBD2. The germline V gene has CDR1 MGHDK and CDR2 SYGVNS. The CDR3 spans 15 residues. Trimming took 4 bases from V and 2 from J; bases not matched to a gene: 7. In DNA, the CDR3 is TGTGCCAGCAGTGGGGCGGGAGCCCTACAAGAGACCCAGTACTTC. This codes for CASSGAGALQETQYF.

The rearrangement uses TRBV19 and TRBJ2-7; 7 nucleotides line up with TRBD2. The CDR3 sequence is 12 residues long. After removal of 4 bases from V and 4 bases from J, the junction contained 1 base not matched to a gene. Germline V lookup: CDR1 LNHDA, CDR2 SQIVND (reference sequence). As DNA, the CDR3 is TGTGCCAGTAGTACCGGGAGGTACGAGCAGTACTTC. Its protein is CASSTGRYEQYF.

V is TRBV11-2 and J is TRBJ2-3; TRBD2 might be the D (5 bases). CDR3 size: 15 residues. The ends were cut back, 1 base at V and 3 bases at J, with 11 bases in the middle. Germline assignment: CDR1 SGHAT and CDR2 FQNNGV. The CDR3 DNA is TGTGCCAGCAGCTTAGGTCCTAGCTTTACAGATACGCAGTATTTT. Translation: CASSLGPSFTDTQYF.

The chain is built from TRBV11-1 and TRBJ1-2; D perhaps matches TRBD1 (5 bases). V was clipped by 5 bases and J by 3 bases, with 13 bases between them. Germline V CDR1 and CDR2: SGHAT, FQDESV (reference sequence). This CDR3 spans 14 amino acids. The CDR3 reads CASSAGLGYYGYTF. The CDR3, as DNA: TGTGCCAGCAGCGCGGGGCTGGGGTACTATGGCTACACCTTC.

The chain is built from TRBV11-3 and TRBJ2-3, with 8 bases that match TRBD2. This CDR3 comprises 14 residues. Trimming removed 3 bases from V and 6 bases from J; junction bases left unmatched: 5. Germline CDR1 and CDR2: SGHNT and YENEEA. As DNA, the CDR3 is TGTGCCAGCAGCTTGGGTAGCGGGATCGATACGCAGTATTTT. Its translation is CASSLGSGIDTQYF.

The V call is TRBV2, the J call TRBJ2-7; D is possibly TRBD1 (6 bases). V was shortened by 6 bases and J by 1 base, with 10 bases between the two germline ends. Germline V gene sequence: CDR1 SNHLY, CDR2 FYNNEI. This CDR3 has 13 amino acids. In DNA form, the CDR3 reads TGTGCCAGCAGCCTAACAGGGTCCTACGAGCAGTACTTC. Amino acids: CASSLTGSYEQYF.

The CDR3: CASSLRQGGTGELFF. In DNA, the CDR3 is TGCGCCAGCAGCCTTCGCCAGGGGGGCACCGGGGAGCTGTTTTTT. The chain links TRBV4-1 to TRBJ2-2; weak D call: TRBD1 (7 bases). Germline lookup yields CDR1 MGHRA and CDR2 YSYEKL. The V end lost 4 bases, the J end lost 4 bases, and 13 bases lay between the germline ends. The CDR3 runs 15 residues.

The chain joins TRBV5-1 to TRBJ2-5; 7 bases align to TRBD2. The germline CDR1 and CDR2 sequences are SGHRS and YFSETQ. This CDR3 region has 15 residues. V shed 3 bases, J shed 1 base, and the junction held 6 bases outside the gene matches. CDR3 nucleotides: TGCGCCAGCAGCTCAGGAGCGGGATTCCAAGAGACCCAGTACTTC. It is translated as CASSSGAGFQETQYF. The entire variable domain, with the rest obtained from reference TRBV5-1 and TRBJ2-5, is as follows: KAGVTQTPRYLIKTRGQQVTLSCSPISGHRSVSWYQQTPGQGLQFLFEYFSETQRNKGNFPGRFSGRQFSNSRSEMNVSTLELGDSALYLCASSSGAGFQETQYFGPGTRLLVL.

The chain combines TRBV11-1 with TRBJ1-2; D remains ambiguous. CDR3 length equals 14 residues. Per germline, CDR1 SGHAT and CDR2 FQDESV (reference sequence). With 2 bases removed from V and 4 bases from J, the gap between germline ends came to 11 bases. The CDR3 sequence is CASSLSILSYGYTF. In nucleotides, the CDR3 is TGTGCCAGCAGCTTATCAATCCTGAGCTATGGCTACACCTTC. The whole variable domain, remainder taken from reference TRBV11-1 and TRBJ1-2, is EAEVAQSPRYKITEKSQAVAFWCDPISGHATLYWYRQILGQGPELLVQFQDESVVDDSQLPKDRFSAERLKGVDSTLKIQPAELGDSAMYLCASSLSILSYGYTFGSGTRLTVV.

This clone was detected only a few times. V gene TRBV6-1 combines with J gene TRBJ1-4; 9 bases are a match to TRBD1. The ends lost 8 bases at V and 7 bases at J; junction bases unmatched: 11. Germline CDR1 and CDR2: MNHNS and SASEGT. There are 15 residues in the CDR3. As DNA, the CDR3 is TGTGCCAGCGTACAGGGGGCGGGGGTTAGTGAAAAACTGTTTTTT. Amino acid sequence: CASVQGAGVSEKLFF.

This clone was detected only a few times. J is TRBJ1-5 and V is TRBV5-5; 7 nucleotides line up with TRBD1. This CDR3 comprises 15 residues. The germline V gene has CDR1 SGHKS and CDR2 YYEKEE (reference sequence). V was pared by 0 bases and J by 3 bases, with 3 bases of the junction left unmatched. The CDR3 sequence: CASSLATGTNQPQHF. The CDR3 coding sequence is TGTGCCAGCAGCTTGGCGACAGGGACCAATCAGCCCCAGCATTTT.

There are a few counts of this clone. The V and J genes are TRBV6-1 and TRBJ1-3; 7 nucleotides line up with TRBD1. J gave up 0 bases and V 6 bases, and 5 bases lay outside the gene matches. CDR1 and CDR2 (germline): MNHNS, SASEGT. The CDR3 totals 15 residues. Here the CDR3 DNA reads TGTGCCAGCAGGGGACAGTCAGTCTCTGGAAACACCATATATTTT. As protein: CASRGQSVSGNTIYF.

The chain is built from TRBV6-1 and TRBJ2-1; D may be TRBD1 (6 bases). Trimming cost V 6 bases and J 4 bases, with 16 bases left between them. This CDR3 has 15 residues. The germline V gene has CDR1 MNHNS and CDR2 SASEGT. This chain's CDR3 is CASREYTGTYNEQFF. The DNA of the CDR3 is TGTGCCAGCAGGGAATACACAGGGACATACAATGAGCAGTTCTTC.

This clone was seen once. V gene TRBV5-4 combines with J gene TRBJ2-1, with 7 bases lining up with TRBD2. Germline loops: CDR1 SGHNT, CDR2 YYREEE (reference sequence). The CDR3 extends over 15 amino acids. After removal of 4 bases from V and 3 bases from J, the junction contained 7 bases not matched to a gene. As DNA, the CDR3 is TGTGCCAGCAGCATGAGCGGGACCGGCTACAATGAGCAGTTCTTC. As protein: CASSMSGTGYNEQFF.

The rearrangement joins TRBV19 to TRBJ2-7, with 11 positions matching TRBD2. This CDR3 contains 15 residues. V shed 6 bases and J 3 bases; nucleotides not matched to a gene: 7. Germline-derived CDR1 and CDR2 are LNHDA and SQIVND (reference sequence). Written as DNA, the CDR3 is TGTGCCAGTAGGTCTAGCGGGAGGACTCTCTACGAGCAGTACTTC. This sequence encodes CASRSSGRTLYEQYF.

This clone was counted only a few times. The V and J genes are TRBV5-1 and TRBJ2-7, with 8 positions matching TRBD2. V shed 0 bases and J 0 bases; nucleotides not matched to a gene: 5. Looked up from germline, CDR1 is SGHRS and CDR2 is YFSETQ. The CDR3 has 16 amino acids. This CDR3 reads CASSLVATSVSYEQYF. The CDR3 nucleotides read TGCGCCAGCAGCTTGGTAGCGACTAGCGTCTCCTACGAGCAGTACTTC.

This chain uses TRBV5-8 with TRBJ1-1; 8 bases are shared with TRBD1. This CDR3 is built from 14 residues. Unmatched junction bases numbered 2, after V lost 3 bases and J lost 1 base. CDR1 is SGHTS, CDR2 YDEGEE, per germline. The CDR3 DNA reads TGTGCCAGCAGCTCCGGGACAGGGAACACTGAAGCTTTCTTT. As protein: CASSSGTGNTEAFF.

The count of this clone is one. V is TRBV18 and J is TRBJ1-5; a possible D gene is TRBD1 (6 bases). V lost 0 bases, J lost 5 bases, and 14 bases lay in between. Germline lookup yields CDR1 KGHSH and CDR2 LQKENI. The CDR3 consists of 16 residues. The CDR3 DNA sequence: TGTGCCAGCTCACCACCGGGGGCAGGGGTCGATCAGCCCCAGCATTTT. It translates to CASSPPGAGVDQPQHF.

This clone was observed once. J is TRBJ2-7 and V is TRBV6-1, with TRBD2 matching 9 bases. Germline CDR1 is MNHNS and CDR2 is SASEGT. This CDR3 has 14 amino acids. V gave up 1 base and J gave up 2 bases; unmatched junction bases: 0. The CDR3 loop reads CASSEGGRAYEQYF. CDR3 nucleotide sequence: TGTGCCAGCAGTGAAGGCGGGAGGGCCTACGAGCAGTACTTC.

The gene calls are TRBV28 and TRBJ2-7; possible D gene TRBD2, 6 bases. This CDR3 comprises 14 residues. Trimming shortened V by 1 base and J by 5 bases, and 12 bases separated the two germline ends. Germline V gene data show CDR1 as MDHEN and CDR2 as SYDVKM. The CDR3 DNA sequence: TGTGCCAGCAGTTTATATAGGCGGGACCACGAGCAGTACTTC. Translated, it gives CASSLYRRDHEQYF.

V and J are TRBV6-5 and TRBJ1-5; tentative D call: TRBD1 (6 bases). CDR1 is MNHEY, CDR2 SVGAGI, per germline. The CDR3 length is 14 residues. V lost 3 bases to trimming and J lost 4 bases, with 10 bases between them. The CDR3 DNA is TGTGCCAGCAGTTATGACAGGAAGAATCAGCCCCAGCATTTT. This gives the protein CASSYDRKNQPQHF.

The V call is TRBV6-1, the J call TRBJ1-1; D is possibly TRBD1 (5 bases). CDR1 is MNHNS and CDR2 is SASEGT in the germline V gene. This CDR3 contains 13 residues. V was shortened by 4 bases and J by 4 bases, with 10 bases between the two germline ends. Here the CDR3 reads CASSAQGGTEAFF. The CDR3 nucleotides are TGTGCCAGCAGTGCTCAGGGTGGCACTGAAGCTTTCTTT.